This TCR beta chain was obtained from a study of T cell changes during pregnancy in multiple sclerosis. Germline CDR1 reads LNHDA; CDR2 reads SQIVND (reference sequence). Trimming cost V 1 base and J 3 bases; bases outside gene matches: 3. This CDR3 has 14 residues. Assay: immunoSEQ multiplex PCR; the TCRdb copy retains only in-frame clones and omits some. Of 95,000 to 100,000 clones in the sample, under 95% were seen once. Sequencing used peripheral blood, obtained after pregnancy. The TCR comes from a female donor in good health, enrolled as a control in a pregnancy study. The chain has TRBV19 and TRBJ2-7, with 7 bases aligning to TRBD1. The CDR3, as DNA: TGTGCCAGTAGTATAGGGGGACAGCTCTACGAGCAGTACTTC. This sequence encodes CASSIGGQLYEQYF.